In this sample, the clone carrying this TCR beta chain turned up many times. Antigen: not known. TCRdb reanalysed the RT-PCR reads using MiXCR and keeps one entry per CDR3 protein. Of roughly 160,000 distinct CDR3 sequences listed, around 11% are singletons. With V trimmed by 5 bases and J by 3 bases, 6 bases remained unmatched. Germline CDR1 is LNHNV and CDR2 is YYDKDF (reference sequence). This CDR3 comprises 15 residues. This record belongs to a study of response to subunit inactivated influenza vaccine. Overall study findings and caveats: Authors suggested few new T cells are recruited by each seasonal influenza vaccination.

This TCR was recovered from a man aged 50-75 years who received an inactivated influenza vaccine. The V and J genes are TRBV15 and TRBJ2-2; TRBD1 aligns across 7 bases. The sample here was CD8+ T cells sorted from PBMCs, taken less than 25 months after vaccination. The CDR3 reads CATSVTGVDTGELFF. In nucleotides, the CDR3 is TGTGCCACCAGCGTAACAGGGGTGGACACCGGGGAGCTGTTTTTT.